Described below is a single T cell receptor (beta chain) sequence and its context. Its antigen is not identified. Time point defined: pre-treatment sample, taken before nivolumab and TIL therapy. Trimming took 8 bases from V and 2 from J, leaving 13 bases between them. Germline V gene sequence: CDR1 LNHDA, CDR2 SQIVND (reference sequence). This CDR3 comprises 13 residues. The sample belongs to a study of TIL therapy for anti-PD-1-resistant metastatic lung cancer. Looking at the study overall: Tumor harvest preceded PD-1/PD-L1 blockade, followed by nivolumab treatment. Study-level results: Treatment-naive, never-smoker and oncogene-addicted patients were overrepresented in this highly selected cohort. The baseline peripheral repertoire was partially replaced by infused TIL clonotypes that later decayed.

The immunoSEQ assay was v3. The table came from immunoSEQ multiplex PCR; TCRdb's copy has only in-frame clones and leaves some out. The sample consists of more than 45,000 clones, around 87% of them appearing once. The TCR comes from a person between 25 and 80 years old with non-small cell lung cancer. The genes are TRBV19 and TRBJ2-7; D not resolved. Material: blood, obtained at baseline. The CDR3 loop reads CASRGPFTYEQYF. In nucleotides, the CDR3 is TGTGCCAGTCGCGGACCCTTTACCTACGAGCAGTACTTC.